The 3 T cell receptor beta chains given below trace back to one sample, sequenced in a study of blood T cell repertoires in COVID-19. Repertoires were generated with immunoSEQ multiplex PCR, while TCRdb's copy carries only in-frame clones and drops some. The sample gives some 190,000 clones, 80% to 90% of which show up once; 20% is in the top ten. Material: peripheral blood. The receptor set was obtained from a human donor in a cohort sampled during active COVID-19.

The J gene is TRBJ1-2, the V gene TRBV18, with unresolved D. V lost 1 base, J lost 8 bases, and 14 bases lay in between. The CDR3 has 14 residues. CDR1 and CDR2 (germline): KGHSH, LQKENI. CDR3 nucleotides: TGTGCCAGCTCACCACAAGAAGTGGGAGGAGGCTACACCTTC. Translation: CASSPQEVGGGYTF.

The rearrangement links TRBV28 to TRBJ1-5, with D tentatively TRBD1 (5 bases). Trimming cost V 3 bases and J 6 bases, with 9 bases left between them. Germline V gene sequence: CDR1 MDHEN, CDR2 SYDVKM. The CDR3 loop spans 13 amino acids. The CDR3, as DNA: TGTGCCAGCAGTTTGGCGGGGCTTCAGCCCCAGCATTTT. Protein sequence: CASSLAGLQPQHF. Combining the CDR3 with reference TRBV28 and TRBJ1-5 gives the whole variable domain DVKVTQSSRYLVKRTGEKVFLECVQDMDHENMFWYRQDPGLGLRLIYFSYDVKMKEKGDIPEGYSVSREKKERFSLILESASTNQTSMYLCASSLAGLQPQHFGDGTRLSIL.

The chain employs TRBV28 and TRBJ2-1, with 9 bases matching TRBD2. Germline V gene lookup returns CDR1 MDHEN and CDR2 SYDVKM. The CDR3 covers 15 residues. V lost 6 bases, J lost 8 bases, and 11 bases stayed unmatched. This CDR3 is CASSQLLAGPYEQFF. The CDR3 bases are TGTGCCAGCAGCCAACTCCTAGCGGGACCGTATGAGCAGTTCTTC.